A single sample is the source of the 15 T cell receptor beta chains below, sequenced in a study of T cell responses to AZD1222 COVID-19 vaccine. Assay used: immunoSEQ multiplex PCR; TCRdb lists only in-frame clones, some missing. The sample lists roughly 130,000 clones, around 91% seen once, with approximately 1.7% in the top ten. Sequences were derived from peripheral blood, sampled on day 0 of AZD1222 vaccination. The receptors were gathered from an adult in good health.

The chain combines TRBV18 with TRBJ1-1; D call uncertain. This CDR3 spans 14 amino acids. From germline, CDR1 is KGHSH and CDR2 LQKENI. The V gene lost 6 bases and the J gene lost 2 bases, with 13 bases spanning the gap. CDR3 amino acids: CASSKPAFNTEAFF. Written as DNA, the CDR3 is TGTGCCAGCTCTAAACCAGCGTTCAACACTGAAGCTTTCTTT.

The chain uses TRBV2 and TRBJ2-5; no clear D. From germline, CDR1 is SNHLY and CDR2 FYNNEI. The germline V and J ends were trimmed by 2 bases and 0 bases, with 10 bases remaining between them. This CDR3 region has 15 residues. The CDR3: CASSERSAYQETQYF. Here the CDR3 DNA reads TGTGCCAGCAGTGAAAGGAGTGCGTACCAAGAGACCCAGTACTTC.

The rearrangement joins TRBV27 to TRBJ2-1, with D tentatively TRBD2 (5 bases). The CDR3 totals 14 residues. From germline, CDR1 is MNHEY and CDR2 SMNVEV (reference sequence). V dropped 6 bases and J dropped 0 bases, with 9 bases sitting between them. In DNA form, the CDR3 reads TGTGCCAGCAGAGGGCTAGCCTCCTACAATGAGCAGTTCTTC. Encoded protein: CASRGLASYNEQFF.

This chain links TRBV7-9 with TRBJ1-1; unclear D gene. The CDR3 is 14 residues long. V was trimmed by 2 bases and J by 1 base, leaving 8 bases between them. The germline CDR1 and CDR2 sequences are SEHNR and FQNEAQ (reference sequence). The CDR3, as DNA: TGTGCCAGCAGCTTACGTACAGAGAACACTGAAGCTTTCTTT. Encoded protein: CASSLRTENTEAFF.

The rearrangement joins TRBV18 to TRBJ1-2; D is uncertain. V lost 3 bases to trimming and J lost 4 bases, with 15 bases between them. This CDR3 is built from 15 residues. Germline V gives CDR1 KGHSH, CDR2 LQKENI. The CDR3 loop reads CASSPPGGKSYGYTF. For the CDR3, the DNA is TGTGCCAGCTCACCTCCGGGAGGAAAATCCTATGGCTACACCTTC. Combining the CDR3 with reference TRBV18 and TRBJ1-2 gives the whole variable domain NAGVMQNPRHLVRRRGQEARLRCSPMKGHSHVYWYRQLPEEGLKFMVYLQKENIIDESGMPKERFSAEFPKEGPSILRIQQVVRGDSAAYFCASSPPGGKSYGYTFGSGTRLTVV.

The chain links TRBV18 to TRBJ1-2; D not certain. V lost 6 bases and J lost 0, with 5 bases in between. The CDR3 has 12 amino acids. CDR1 is KGHSH and CDR2 is LQKENI in the germline V gene. CDR3 protein: CASSPANYGYTF. CDR3 nucleotides: TGTGCCAGCTCCCCAGCTAACTATGGCTACACCTTC. The whole variable domain, filled in from reference TRBV18 and TRBJ1-2, reads NAGVMQNPRHLVRRRGQEARLRCSPMKGHSHVYWYRQLPEEGLKFMVYLQKENIIDESGMPKERFSAEFPKEGPSILRIQQVVRGDSAAYFCASSPANYGYTFGSGTRLTVV.

The gene calls are TRBV9 and TRBJ2-2; D is unresolved. This CDR3 is 15 amino acids long. Germline lookup yields CDR1 SGDLS and CDR2 YYNGEE. V lost 4 bases and J lost 7, with 17 bases in between. CDR3 protein: CASSFGPPVDGELFF. In DNA form, the CDR3 reads TGTGCCAGCAGCTTCGGGCCTCCGGTGGACGGGGAGCTGTTTTTT.

V is TRBV2 and J is TRBJ1-5; tentative D call: TRBD1 (5 bases). The length of the CDR3 is 11 residues. The germline gives CDR1 SNHLY, CDR2 FYNNEI. V was trimmed by 6 bases and J by 8 bases, leaving 8 bases between them. CDR3 region: CASRGGEPQHF. Here the CDR3 DNA reads TGTGCCAGCAGGGGAGGGGAGCCCCAGCATTTT.

The gene calls are TRBV7-2 and TRBJ2-5; 9 bases agree with TRBD2. CDR3 length: 18 amino acids. V dropped 0 bases and J dropped 4; count of bases not matched to a gene: 12. Looked up from germline, CDR1 is SGHTA and CDR2 is FQGNSA. The DNA for the CDR3 is TGTGCCAGCAGCTTAGCGCTATCCGCGGGGGGGGGTCCAGAGACCCAGTACTTC. Translated: CASSLALSAGGGPETQYF.

The chain couples TRBV29-1 to TRBJ1-2; maybe TRBD1 (5 bases). Germline V lookup: CDR1 SQVTM, CDR2 ANQGSEA. The CDR3 has 11 amino acids. V lost 6 bases, J lost 7 bases, and 12 bases lay in between. The CDR3 reads CSVSGHTGYTF. The CDR3 nucleotides read TGCAGCGTCTCCGGACATACTGGCTACACCTTC.

This clone was detected once. This sequence joins TRBV3-1 (or the pseudogene TRBV3-2) and TRBJ2-7; TRBD1 or TRBD2 may be the D gene (5 bases each). The CDR3 is made up of 18 amino acids. The germline V and J ends were trimmed by 0 bases and 2 bases, with 20 bases remaining between them. Germline V CDR1 and CDR2: LGHDT, YNNKEL (reference sequence). CDR3 amino acids: CASSQDRGAGHTTYEQYV. The CDR3 nucleotides read TGTGCCAGCAGCCAAGATCGTGGGGCGGGCCACACTACCTACGAGCAGTACGTC.

This clone was seen a single time. The chain links TRBV11-2 to TRBJ2-7, with D possibly TRBD1 on 6 matching bases. Trimming left V 3 bases short and J 1 base short, with 7 bases between. This CDR3 region has 13 residues. The germline V gene has CDR1 SGHAT and CDR2 FQNNGV. The CDR3 DNA sequence: TGTGCCAGCAGCTTTACAGGGTCCTACGAGCAGTACGTC. It encodes CASSFTGSYEQYV.

The rearrangement links TRBV6-1 to TRBJ1-5; 7 nucleotides align to TRBD1. CDR1 and CDR2 from the germline V gene are MNHNS and SASEGT. V lost 3 bases and J lost 6; bases outside the gene matches: 5. The CDR3 spans 14 residues. The CDR3 coding sequence is TGTGCCAGCAGTGAGATACAGGGGAGTCAGCCCCAGCATTTT. Translated, it gives CASSEIQGSQPQHF.

This clone was picked up one time. This rearrangement joins TRBV6-4 to TRBJ1-1, with TRBD1 as a possible D gene (5 bases). Per the germline V gene, CDR1 is MRHNA and CDR2 is SNTAGT. This CDR3 spans 15 amino acids. V was pared by 2 bases and J by 1 base, with 11 bases between. The CDR3 loop reads CASSDTGTGNTEAFF. The CDR3 bases are TGTGCCAGCAGTGACACCGGGACGGGGAACACTGAAGCTTTCTTT.

The chain couples TRBV6-1 to TRBJ1-2; no clear D gene. Trimming left V 0 bases short and J 3 bases short, with 11 bases between. The CDR3 is 15 residues long. Germline CDR1 MNHNS, CDR2 SASEGT. The CDR3 loop reads CASSEASGLDYGYTF. Here the CDR3 DNA reads TGTGCCAGCAGTGAAGCTTCGGGGTTGGACTATGGCTACACCTTC.